This TCR beta chain was identified in a study of blood T cell repertoires in COVID-19. Study summary: Samples taken during acute and convalescent COVID-19 were collected in the United States, Italy and Spain. PBMCs, B-cell-depleted T cells, or T cells were the source of the cDNA or gDNA that made up the material.

CDR1 and CDR2 from the germline V gene are GTSNPN and SVGIG (reference sequence). CDR3 length equals 12 residues. Trimming pared 3 bases from V and 8 bases from J, leaving 13 bases between. Using immunoSEQ multiplex PCR, the repertoire was profiled, and TCRdb retains in-frame clones only, with some absent. The table records roughly 190,000 clones, about 89% of them present only once. V usage is TRBV30 and J usage is TRBJ1-2; D is possibly TRBD1 (5 bases). Sequenced: peripheral blood. The receptor was isolated from a man aged 65 to 79 with acute or convalescent COVID-19. The CDR3 reads CAWRLSGVGYTF. The CDR3 bases are TGTGCCTGGAGACTTTCGGGGGTCGGCTACACCTTC.